These T cell receptor beta chains were read from a single sample in a study of cytomegalovirus exposure and HLA in healthy donors. Data came from immunoSEQ multiplex PCR; TCRdb stores just in-frame clones and leaves some out. The repertoire holds 81,000 or so clones, over 70% seen once, with roughly 3% in the top ten. Material for sequencing was PBMCs. The origin of the receptors is a man in his forties or fifties in good health and CMV-seropositive. The CDR3 runs from the conserved cysteine through the conserved F or W. A D gene is named only where the DNA matches it firmly. Clone size, where shown, is once, few, many, or a class for clones that have expanded.

d_call j_call v_call clone_size cdr3_nt cdr3_aa
NA TRBJ2-7 TRBV30 NA TGTGCCTCTCAGGGAGGACCCCCCCGCGAGCAGTACTTC CASQGGPPREQYF
NA TRBJ2-2 TRBV11-1 NA TGTGCCAGCAGCTTAGGCAGCGGGGAGCTGTTTTTT CASSLGSGELFF
TRBD1 TRBJ2-5 TRBV14 NA TGTGCCAGCAGCCCCAGGACAGGGGGCCAAGAGACCCAGTACTTC CASSPRTGGQETQYF
TRBD2 TRBJ2-7 TRBV11-2 NA TGTGCCAGCAGCCCGGGACTAGCGGGAGGGAAATTCTACGAGCAGTACTTC CASSPGLAGGKFYEQYF
TRBD2 TRBJ2-3 TRBV7-3 NA TGTGCCAGCAGCTTAGGCCCGGGCGGGAGAGGCGAATCTAGCACAGATACGCAGTATTTT CASSLGPGGRGESSTDTQYF
NA TRBJ2-3 TRBV7-9 NA TGTTCCAGCAGCACAGTCGGACGGAGGAGGACAGATACGCAGTATTTT CSSSTVGRRRTDTQYF
NA TRBJ2-1 TRBV4-1 NA TGCGCCAGCAGCCTAACGACAGTTATAGATGAGCAGTTCTTC CASSLTTVIDEQFF
NA TRBJ1-2 TRBV7-3 few TGTGCCAGCAGCCCAGGGAGGGGGAATGGCTACACCTTC CASSPGRGNGYTF
NA TRBJ2-4 TRBV19 NA TGTGCCAGTAGTGTAACAGGGTATGGCAAAAACAGTCAGTACTTC CASSVTGYGKNSQYF
TRBD1 TRBJ1-2 TRBV9 NA TGTGCCAGCAGCGCCACCGGGACAGGCCTCGGGGGTAATGGCTACACCTTC CASSATGTGLGGNGYTF
NA TRBJ2-1 TRBV4-3 NA TGCGCCAGCAGCCAAGACTTGTGGACTGCGGACGCGTTCTTC CASSQDLWTADAFF
TRBD1 TRBJ1-2 TRBV6-5 NA TGTGCCAGCAGGCAGGACAGGGCTTATGGCTACACCTTC CASRQDRAYGYTF
NA TRBJ1-2 TRBV2 NA TGTGCCAGCACAACAGGCGGCTATGGCTACACCTTC CASTTGGYGYTF
TRBD2 TRBJ2-2 TRBV4-2 NA TGTGCCAGCAGCCACGGGACTAGCGGGAGCTTAACCGGGGAGCTGTTTTTT CASSHGTSGSLTGELFF
NA TRBJ1-2 TRBV18 NA TGTGCCAGCTCACTTAAACCCAACCCACTAAACACCCAGGGGAACTATGGCTACACCTTC CASSLKPNPLNTQGNYGYTF
NA TRBJ1-1 TRBV19 NA TGTGCCAGTAGTATAGGGACTGTGAACACTGAAGCTTTCTTT CASSIGTVNTEAFF
NA TRBJ2-1 TRBV5-4 few TGTGCCAGCAGCGGGGGCCAGGGGTCCCACAATGAGCAGTTCTTC CASSGGQGSHNEQFF
TRBD2 TRBJ2-2 TRBV4-1 few TGCGCCAGCAGCCATCCACATCGGGCTAGCGGGAAGGGAGGGGAGCTGTTTTTT CASSHPHRASGKGGELFF
TRBD1 TRBJ2-2 TRBV19 NA TGTGCCAGTAGGCCGGGACAGGGGTCCGGGGAGCTGTTTTTT CASRPGQGSGELFF
NA TRBJ1-1 TRBV19 NA TGTGCCAGTAGTGGCCTTACAGGGCGGGGGGAGGAAGCTTTCTTT CASSGLTGRGEEAFF
NA TRBJ2-1 TRBV27 few TGTGCCAGCATCCTAGCAGACAATGAGCAGTTCTTC CASILADNEQFF
TRBD1 TRBJ2-4 TRBV29-1 NA TGCAGCGGCATGGACAGGGGGCTTGACAAAAACATTCAGTACTTC CSGMDRGLDKNIQYF
NA TRBJ2-7 TRBV29-1 once TGCAGCGTTGGGAGAATAGATCGCCCTACTTACGAGCAGTACTTC CSVGRIDRPTYEQYF
NA TRBJ1-3 TRBV29-1 NA TGCAGCGCCCGGAGGGCTGGAAACACCATATATTTT CSARRAGNTIYF
NA TRBJ2-7 TRBV4-3 NA TGCGCCAGCAGCCATTTGCCACAGGCAAACTCCTACGAGCAGTACTTC CASSHLPQANSYEQYF
NA TRBJ2-3 TRBV11-2 NA TGTGCCAGCAGCTTAGACCCACTTCTAGCAGATACGCAGTATTTT CASSLDPLLADTQYF
NA TRBJ2-1 TRBV7-8 NA TGTGCCAGCAGCCCCCAAGGGCGGACAGCCCCCAATGAGCAGTTCTTC CASSPQGRTAPNEQFF
NA TRBJ2-3 TRBV5-8 NA TGTGCCACCCTCCTCATTCGGCTAGCGATTGACACGCAGTATTTT CATLLIRLAIDTQYF
TRBD1 TRBJ2-3 TRBV7-6 NA TGTGCCAGCAGCTTAGTGGCGGGACAGGGAACAGATACGCAGTATTTT CASSLVAGQGTDTQYF
NA TRBJ2-1 TRBV5-4 NA TGTGCCAGCAGCTCCGAGAGCCCCCAGGGGAATGAGCAGTTCTTC CASSSESPQGNEQFF
TRBD1 TRBJ1-2 TRBV13 NA TGTGCCAGCAGCTCTGAGACAGGGCAACTAGTCTATGGCTACACCTTC CASSSETGQLVYGYTF
NA TRBJ2-3 TRBV7-9 NA TGTGCCAGCAGCTTGCGGGGAAGCACAGATACGCAGTATTTT CASSLRGSTDTQYF
TRBD2 TRBJ2-3 TRBV18 NA TGTGCCAGCTCACCGCAGGCTAGCGGGTTGGATACGCAGTATTTT CASSPQASGLDTQYF
TRBD2 TRBJ2-2 TRBV19 NA TGTGCCAGTAGTCCACGGACTAGCGGGAGGACACGGGGGAACACCGGGGAGCTGTTTTTT CASSPRTSGRTRGNTGELFF
TRBD1 TRBJ1-2 TRBV27 NA TGTGCCAGCAGTTTGTCTCCCGGACAGGGCGCTGGCTACACCTTC CASSLSPGQGAGYTF
TRBD2 TRBJ2-7 TRBV27 NA TGTGCCAGCAGCCATTCCAGTGGGGGGGGGAACTACGAGCAGTACTTC CASSHSSGGGNYEQYF
TRBD1 TRBJ2-4 TRBV19 NA TGTGCCAGTAGCCCGGGACAGCTTTTAGCCAAAAACATTCAGTACTTC CASSPGQLLAKNIQYF
TRBD2 TRBJ2-3 TRBV11-2 NA TGTGCCAGCAGCCTGGGACTAGCGGGAGGTTTAGCAGATACGCAGTATTTT CASSLGLAGGLADTQYF
TRBD2 TRBJ2-1 TRBV27 NA TGTGCCAGCAGTTTGCCTCAGACTAGCGGGAGATCGGATGAGCAGTTCTTC CASSLPQTSGRSDEQFF
NA TRBJ1-1 TRBV30 NA TGTGCCTGGGGCACACAGGGGAACACTGAAGCTTTCTTT CAWGTQGNTEAFF
TRBD1 TRBJ2-7 TRBV11-3 NA TGTGCCAGCAGCTCCTCGAGACAGGGCTACGAGCAGTACTTC CASSSSRQGYEQYF
NA TRBJ2-7 TRBV11-1 NA TGTGCCAGCAGTCCTGAAGGGGCCTGGAACTACGAGCAGTACTTC CASSPEGAWNYEQYF
NA TRBJ1-1 TRBV9 NA TGTGCCAGCAGCGCTAACATGGGAGGAGCTTTCTTT CASSANMGGAFF
NA TRBJ2-3 TRBV5-6 once TGTGCCAGCAGCTTGACCGGGTCCCTCAATTCGGATACGCAGTATTTT CASSLTGSLNSDTQYF
NA TRBJ2-5 TRBV30 NA TGTGCCTGGAACAGTATCCAAGAGACCCAGTACTTC CAWNSIQETQYF
NA TRBJ2-3 TRBV27 NA TGTGCCAGCAGTCCATGGGGGGGCAGGAGGGCAGATACGCAGTATTTT CASSPWGGRRADTQYF
TRBD2 TRBJ2-2 TRBV25-1 NA TGTGCCAGCAGTCGGTCGGGACTAGCAACCGGGGAGCTGTTTTTT CASSRSGLATGELFF
NA TRBJ2-2 TRBV14 NA TGTGCCAGCAGCCAAGAAACGGGACTGAAGACCACCGGGGAGCTGTTTTTT CASSQETGLKTTGELFF
NA TRBJ1-2 TRBV19 NA TGTGCCAGTAGTTTTATGGGAGGTAACTATGGCTACACCTTC CASSFMGGNYGYTF
NA TRBJ1-5 TRBV6-6 NA TGTGCCAGCAGTGTAAGGCCGACAGAATATCAGCCCCAGCATTTT CASSVRPTEYQPQHF
NA TRBJ2-2 TRBV28 NA TGTGCCAGCAGTTTACGGCGGACGAACACCGGGGAGCTGTTTTTT CASSLRRTNTGELFF
TRBD1 TRBJ2-7 TRBV27 NA TGTGCCAGCAGTCCCCTTTCGACAGGGTGGAGCTCCTACGAGCAGTACTTC CASSPLSTGWSSYEQYF
TRBD2 TRBJ2-1 TRBV15 few TGTGCCACCAGCACAGGGACTAGCGGGGACAATGAGCAGTTCTTC CATSTGTSGDNEQFF
TRBD2 TRBJ2-7 TRBV7-2 few TGTGCCAGCAACCCTAGCGGGAGTACCTACGAGCAGTACTTC CASNPSGSTYEQYF
NA TRBJ2-2 TRBV21-1 NA TGTGCCAGCAGCGCCCGGGACAGGGAAAATGCCGGGGAGCTGTTTTTT CASSARDRENAGELFF
TRBD1 TRBJ2-3 TRBV4-2 NA TGTGCCAGCAGCCGGGGACAGGGAGAGGGGGCAGATACGCAGTATTTT CASSRGQGEGADTQYF
NA TRBJ2-7 TRBV11-2 few TGTGCCAGCAGCTTACAGCCGGGGAAGTGGACCTGGTACGAGCAGTACTTC CASSLQPGKWTWYEQYF
TRBD1 TRBJ2-7 TRBV7-9 NA TGTTCCAGCCAGGGGGTATACGAGCAGTACTTC CSSQGVYEQYF
TRBD2 TRBJ2-1 TRBV5-1 NA TGCGCCAGCAGCTTGGTGGGGACTAGCGGGACCCTTCTATACAATGAGCAGTTCTTC CASSLVGTSGTLLYNEQFF